This T cell receptor (beta chain) appears in the sequencing data of a study of blood T cell repertoires in COVID-19. The CDR3 extends over 16 amino acids. CDR1 and CDR2 (germline): SGHTA, FQGNSA. With V trimmed by 3 bases and J by 0 bases, 4 bases remained unmatched. Seattle's cohort entered during active infection and was followed longitudinally. Data came from immunoSEQ multiplex PCR; TCRdb stores just in-frame clones and leaves some out. The data show tens of thousands of clones, with approximately 83% seen just once and 16% held by the top ten. This chain links TRBV7-2 with TRBJ2-2; 7 bases are a match to TRBD1. The source of this sequence is a man aged 40-50 years with COVID-19, enrolled during active disease. Specimen: peripheral blood. As DNA, the CDR3 is TGTGCCAGCAGCTTGGTGACAGGGTCGAACACCGGGGAGCTGTTTTTT. It translates to CASSLVTGSNTGELFF.